The 10 T cell receptor beta chains below come from one sample, sequenced in a study of cytotoxic CD8 clonotypes in ibrutinib-treated CLL. Profiling relied on immunoSEQ multiplex PCR, and the TCRdb table lists in-frame clones only, not all of them. The sample lists some 100,000 clones, 58% seen once, with 35% to 40% in the top ten. The material was PBMCs, obtained after 24 months of ibrutinib treatment. Every receptor here comes from a human donor with chronic lymphocytic leukemia.

The chain carries TRBV11-3 and TRBJ2-5; perhaps TRBD1 as D (6 bases). The V end was cut by 5 bases, the J end by 2 bases, with 12 bases between. The CDR3 extends over 14 amino acids. CDR1 SGHNT and CDR2 YENEEA come from the germline V gene. The CDR3 sequence is CASSIYGTQETQYF. CDR3 coding DNA: TGTGCCAGCAGCATATACGGGACACAAGAGACCCAGTACTTC.

The rearrangement links TRBV28 to TRBJ2-7; no reliable D call. Trimming left V 3 bases short and J 3 bases short, with 12 bases between. The CDR3 runs 14 residues. From germline, CDR1 is MDHEN and CDR2 SYDVKM. The CDR3 spells CASSFPQDVYEQYF. The CDR3, as DNA: TGTGCCAGCAGTTTCCCCCAGGACGTCTACGAGCAGTACTTC.

The chain carries TRBV6-6 and TRBJ1-3, with TRBD1 as a possible D gene (6 bases). The CDR3 runs 14 residues. Per germline, CDR1 MNHNY and CDR2 SVGAGI (reference sequence). V was cut by 8 bases and J by 4 bases, with 15 bases left in between. The CDR3: CASRLSGVGNTIYF. For the CDR3, the DNA is TGTGCCAGCCGACTTTCAGGGGTCGGAAACACCATATATTTT.

This clone was picked up a small number of times. J is TRBJ1-1 and V is TRBV28; tentatively, D is TRBD1 (6 bases). Trimming pared 7 bases from V and 4 bases from J, leaving 13 bases between. Germline V gene sequence: CDR1 MDHEN, CDR2 SYDVKM. The CDR3 is made up of 13 amino acids. CDR3 region: CASKTWGATEAFF. CDR3 coding DNA: TGTGCCAGCAAAACTTGGGGGGCCACTGAAGCTTTCTTT.

V usage is TRBV29-1 and J usage is TRBJ2-1, with TRBD1 as a possible D gene (6 bases). The CDR3 runs to 13 residues. The V end was cut by 7 bases, the J end by 6 bases, with 16 bases between. Per germline, CDR1 SQVTM and CDR2 ANQGSEA. The CDR3 bases are TGCAGCGCCCAGTCGACAGGCCTCAATGAGCAGTTCTTC. Encoded protein: CSAQSTGLNEQFF.

The V gene is TRBV5-1, the J gene TRBJ2-5; no definite D call. Germline lookup yields CDR1 SGHRS and CDR2 YFSETQ. The CDR3 spans 13 residues. V shed 0 bases and J shed 7 bases, with 10 bases lying between them. The CDR3 bases are TGCGCCAGCAGCTTGGCTGAGGAAGGGACCCAGTACTTC. It specifies CASSLAEEGTQYF.

The J gene is TRBJ1-2, the V gene TRBV6-5; 10 nucleotides line up with TRBD1. CDR3 length: 14 amino acids. CDR1 and CDR2 (germline): MNHEY, SVGAGI. Trimming cost V 6 bases and J 4 bases; bases outside gene matches: 5. The CDR3: CASRQGQGIYGYTF. CDR3 DNA sequence: TGTGCCAGCAGACAGGGACAGGGGATCTATGGCTACACCTTC.

The gene calls are TRBV5-1 and TRBJ2-7; unclear D gene. Germline V CDR1 and CDR2: SGHRS, YFSETQ. The germline V and J ends were trimmed by 4 bases and 2 bases, with 4 bases remaining between them. The CDR3 contains 11 residues. This CDR3 is CASSATYEQYF. The CDR3 region has the DNA TGCGCCAGCAGCGCAACCTACGAGCAGTACTTC.

The V call is TRBV9, the J call TRBJ2-2, with D unresolved. CDR1 SGDLS and CDR2 YYNGEE come from the germline V gene. The germline V and J ends were trimmed by 0 bases and 3 bases, with 6 bases remaining between them. CDR3 length: 14 residues. CDR3 sequence: CASSVELYTGELFF. DNA for the CDR3: TGTGCCAGCAGCGTAGAACTTTACACCGGGGAGCTGTTTTTT.

The chain is built from TRBV5-6 and TRBJ1-1, with D perhaps TRBD1 (6 bases). This CDR3 comprises 13 residues. Per the germline V gene, CDR1 is SGHDT and CDR2 is YYEEEE. V lost 0 bases and J lost 8, with 11 bases in between. The DNA of the CDR3 is TGTGCCAGCAGCTTGGGACAGGCCGGGGAAGCTTTCTTT. Amino acids: CASSLGQAGEAFF.